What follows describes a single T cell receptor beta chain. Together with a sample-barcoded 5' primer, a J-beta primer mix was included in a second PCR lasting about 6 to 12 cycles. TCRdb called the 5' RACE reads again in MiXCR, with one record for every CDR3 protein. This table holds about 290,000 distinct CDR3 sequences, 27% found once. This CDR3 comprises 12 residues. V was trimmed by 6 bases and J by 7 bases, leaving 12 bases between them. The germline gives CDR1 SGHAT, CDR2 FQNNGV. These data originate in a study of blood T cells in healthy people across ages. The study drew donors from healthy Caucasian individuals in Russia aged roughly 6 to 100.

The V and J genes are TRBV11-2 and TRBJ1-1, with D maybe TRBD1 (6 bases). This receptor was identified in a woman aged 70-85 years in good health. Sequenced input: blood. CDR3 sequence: CASRVPDSEAFF. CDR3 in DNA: TGTGCCAGCAGGGTACCGGACAGTGAAGCTTTCTTT.